This T cell receptor (beta chain) appears in the sequencing data of a study of blood T cell repertoires in COVID-19 (dated by TCRdb to between 2020 and 2021). Some background on the complete study: The collaborator samples originated in the United States, Italy and Spain and spanned the acute and convalescent phases of COVID-19. The prospective study material was composed of cDNA or gDNA derived from T cells, B-cell-depleted T cells, or PBMCs. The dataset comprised deeply sampled blood TCRbeta repertoires from subjects exposed to, actively infected with, or recovered from COVID-19. The repertoires were made available in a free public database intended to serve as a resource for research on the immune response to SARS-CoV-2. Samples were obtained from the ongoing ImmuneRACE study (first 160 participants) and from 1,000 to 1,500 subjects provided by 6 global collaborators. Nearly every sample came with metadata listing a de-identified subject ID, COVID-19 status, age in years and sex. Where available, HLA class I and class II types were taken from metadata supplied by the sample provider and were not determined by assay-based typing. Study-level results and caveats: The amount of clinical and demographic metadata varied by source and participant and was provided uncurated.

TCRbeta CDR3 regions were amplified from genomic DNA by means of the immunoSEQ Assay, a bias-controlled multiplex PCR. Per the authors' processing: The number of nucleated cells in each sample was estimated by amplification of reference gene primers within the assay. To quantify the absolute abundance of each unique TCRbeta CDR3 rearrangement, sequence reads were collapsed and filtered. Productive Simpson clonality was computed per sample as the square root of Simpson's diversity index over productive rearrangements. Sourced from immuneACCESS, this table was stored by TCRdb with only in-frame sequences that have V and J called. A share of the clones is absent; for the studies checked, an unresolved V gene accounts for under half, and the remainder has no known explanation. For V, J and clone size, that table is used; D and trimming come from the DNA. The sample has 350,000 or so clones on record, more than 75% of them singletons. Roughly 0.94% of the sample belongs to the ten largest clones.

Reading from cysteine to phenylalanine, the CDR3 counts 16 amino acids. The kept DNA is CDR3 alone, 48 bases in frame from the first base. V is reduced by 6 bases and J by 0 bases, leaving a spacing of 15 bases between them. Based on the germline V gene, the CDR1 and CDR2 sequences are MDHEN and SYDVKM. As concerns this clone: Its recognized antigen is unknown. Per-nucleotide qualities are absent, and no much larger clonotype sits a single base away.

In the prospective study, participants were roughly 18 to 100 years old, resided in 24 geographic areas of the United States, and were enrolled through a virtual design. In the prospective study, cohorts were assigned on the basis of participant-reported clinical history obtained from a screening survey and a study questionnaire. For ImmuneRACE Cohort 3, a participant was defined as recovered based on two consecutive negative NP/OP PCR tests, clearance by a healthcare professional, or resolution of symptoms. In the prospective study, mobile phlebotomists collected whole blood, serum and a nasopharyngeal or oropharyngeal swab from each participant. Participants in the prospective study had the option to provide additional blood draws and questionnaires over a roughly 2-month period. Blood samples from the prospective study were shipped frozen or at room temperature prior to DNA extraction.

In this chain, TRBV28 is recombined with TRBJ1-5, with no confidently assigned D gene. The clonotype comes from a woman aged 25 to 39 who had recovered from COVID-19. Sequencing was carried out using PBMCs or T cells enriched from blood (not recorded which). The DNA sequence is as follows: TGTGCCAGCAGACTTATTGGGCAGTATAGCAATCAGCCCCAGCATTTT. This gives the protein CASRLIGQYSNQPQHF.